The 23 T cell receptor beta chains listed next were all sequenced from one sample in a study of blood T cell repertoires in COVID-19. Repertoires were generated with immunoSEQ multiplex PCR, while TCRdb's copy carries only in-frame clones and drops some. The sample has 150,000 to 200,000 clones; over 75% are singletons. The sequenced sample was peripheral blood. The receptors stem from a man aged 45 to 65 with acute or convalescent COVID-19.

This chain joins TRBV4-2 and TRBJ2-1; 11 positions agree with TRBD2. CDR1 LGHNA and CDR2 YNFKEQ come from the germline V gene. V lost 0 bases and J lost 6; bases outside the gene matches: 7. The CDR3 runs 17 residues. CDR3 nucleotides: TGTGCCAGCAGCCAAGAAAGAGGACTAGCGGGCCGCAATGAGCAGTTCTTC. This gives the protein CASSQERGLAGRNEQFF.

The rearrangement links TRBV5-4 to TRBJ2-7; weak D call: TRBD2 (6 bases). This CDR3 has 11 residues. CDR1 is SGHNT, CDR2 YYREEE, per germline (reference sequence). V was pared by 6 bases and J by 7 bases, with 11 bases between. The CDR3 spells CASNFAGEQYF. Written as DNA, the CDR3 is TGTGCCAGCAACTTTGCGGGGGAGCAGTACTTC.

The rearrangement links TRBV5-4 to TRBJ1-1; D might be TRBD1 (5 bases). CDR1 SGHNT and CDR2 YYREEE come from the germline V gene (reference sequence). The CDR3 extends over 12 amino acids. The germline V and J ends were trimmed by 5 bases and 4 bases, with 9 bases remaining between them. The CDR3: CASRQGGTEAFF. In DNA form, the CDR3 reads TGTGCCAGCAGGCAGGGAGGCACTGAAGCTTTCTTT.

This clone was detected only once. The chain links TRBV30 to TRBJ2-1; D is possibly TRBD1 (7 bases). The CDR3 has 13 residues. Trimming cost V 2 bases and J 7 bases, with 12 bases left between them. Germline V CDR1 and CDR2: GTSNPN, SVGIG (reference sequence). This CDR3 reads CAWSLQGGNEQFF. CDR3 coding DNA: TGTGCCTGGAGTCTGCAGGGGGGAAATGAGCAGTTCTTC. Drawing the rest from reference TRBV30 and TRBJ2-1, the complete variable domain is SQTIHQWPATLVQPVGSPLSLECTVEGTSNPNLYWYRQAAGRGLQLLFYSVGIGQISSEVPQNLSASRPQDRQFILSSKKLLLSDSGFYLCAWSLQGGNEQFFGPGTRLTVL.

V and J are TRBV7-9 and TRBJ1-4, with D possibly matching TRBD1 (6 bases). This CDR3 has 15 amino acids. CDR1 is SEHNR and CDR2 is FQNEAQ in the germline V gene (reference sequence). The V gene lost 5 bases and the J gene lost 7 bases, with 17 bases spanning the gap. DNA for the CDR3: TGTGCCAGCAGCCCCCGGGGAGGGGGAGGTGAAAAACTGTTTTTT. Its protein is CASSPRGGGGEKLFF.

This chain links TRBV7-3 with TRBJ2-2, with TRBD2 matching 7 bases. The CDR3 is 15 amino acids. Germline V gene data show CDR1 as SGHTA and CDR2 as FQGTGA. V lost 5 bases, J lost 6 bases, and 9 bases stayed unmatched. CDR3 in amino acids: CASSPGRGRAGELFF. In nucleotides, the CDR3 is TGTGCCAGCAGCCCCGGTAGAGGGAGGGCCGGGGAGCTGTTTTTT.

The CDR3 sequence is CASSPDPGRTQYF. DNA for the CDR3: TGTGCCAGCAGCCCTGACCCAGGTCGAACGCAGTATTTT. This sequence joins TRBV7-3 and TRBJ2-3; D is ambiguous. Trimming stripped 5 bases from V and 9 bases from J, with 15 bases between. Germline V gives CDR1 SGHTA, CDR2 FQGTGA. The CDR3 loop spans 13 amino acids.

V usage is TRBV28 and J usage is TRBJ2-1; 11 positions agree with TRBD2. In germline, CDR1 is MDHEN, CDR2 SYDVKM. CDR3 length: 20 amino acids. The trim removed 2 bases at V and 4 bases at J, leaving 16 bases unmatched. The CDR3 DNA follows: TGTGCCAGCAGTTTACCGCGGGGGGTAGCGGGAGGGCCCGAATACAATGAGCAGTTCTTC. Its translation is CASSLPRGVAGGPEYNEQFF.

The chain employs TRBV3-1 (or the pseudogene TRBV3-2) and TRBJ1-2, with TRBD1 matching over 7 bases. V was clipped by 4 bases and J by 8 bases; unmatched bases: 10. The CDR3 runs to 14 residues. Germline lookup yields CDR1 LGHDT and CDR2 YNNKEL (reference sequence). The CDR3 here is CASSLAQGVGGYTF. The DNA for the CDR3 is TGTGCCAGCAGCCTCGCGCAGGGGGTTGGGGGCTACACCTTC.

J is TRBJ2-5 and V is TRBV5-1; 7 nucleotides line up with TRBD2. CDR3 length equals 15 residues. V shed 4 bases, J shed 2 bases, and the junction held 8 bases outside the gene matches. Germline V gene sequence: CDR1 SGHRS, CDR2 YFSETQ. For the CDR3, the DNA is TGCGCCAGCAGCCAACAAGCGGGGAAGCAAGAGACCCAGTACTTC. Protein sequence: CASSQQAGKQETQYF.

A word on this clone: The identical CDR3 is also encoded by other nucleotide sequences in the sample. V usage is TRBV5-1 and J usage is TRBJ1-4, with TRBD1 matching over 7 bases. The germline V gene encodes CDR1 SGHRS and CDR2 YFSETQ. This CDR3 has 15 residues. Trimming took 4 bases from V and 2 from J; bases not matched to a gene: 5. This chain's CDR3 is CASSTEGATNEKLFF. DNA of the CDR3: TGCGCCAGCAGCACCGAGGGGGCGACTAATGAAAAACTGTTTTTT.

The J gene is TRBJ1-1, the V gene TRBV18, with D possibly TRBD1 on 5 matching bases. The CDR3 runs to 13 residues. The V end lost 5 bases, the J end lost 7 bases, and 14 bases lay between the germline ends. CDR1 is KGHSH and CDR2 is LQKENI in the germline V gene. The CDR3 loop reads CASSSLTQGEAFF. DNA for the CDR3: TGTGCCAGCTCATCTCTAACGCAGGGTGAAGCTTTCTTT.

This rearrangement joins TRBV5-1 to TRBJ2-1, with 7 bases fitting TRBD2. Germline CDR1 is SGHRS and CDR2 is YFSETQ. CDR3 size: 15 residues. J lost 7 bases, V lost 4 bases, and 11 bases had no gene match. DNA of the CDR3: TGCGCCAGCAGCCGCGGGAGTTACCTGGGGAATGAGCAGTTCTTC. Its protein is CASSRGSYLGNEQFF.

This chain connects TRBV7-2 to TRBJ1-6; 7 bases are shared with TRBD1. The CDR3 loop spans 16 amino acids. The V gene end was trimmed by 5 bases and the J gene end by 10 bases; junction bases not matched to a gene: 14. Germline V CDR1 and CDR2: SGHTA, FQGNSA. The CDR3 protein is CASSPNPTGNESPLHF. The CDR3 coding sequence is TGTGCCAGCAGCCCTAACCCGACAGGGAACGAATCACCCCTCCACTTT.

The chain recombines TRBV5-1 with TRBJ2-5; D unclear. V dropped 4 bases and J dropped 7 bases, with 20 bases sitting between them. Germline V gene sequence: CDR1 SGHRS, CDR2 YFSETQ. This CDR3 region has 15 residues. In DNA form, the CDR3 reads TGCGCCAGCAGCCCGGAGCAAGGATCCCGGTTGACCCAGTACTTC. This translates into CASSPEQGSRLTQYF.

This rearrangement joins TRBV19 to TRBJ1-6; D possibly corresponds to TRBD1 (5 bases). Trimming stripped 5 bases from V and 10 bases from J, with 15 bases between. CDR3 length: 14 amino acids. Per germline, CDR1 LNHDA and CDR2 SQIVND (reference sequence). CDR3 amino acids: CASSPGGGVSPLHF. The CDR3 DNA reads as TGTGCCAGTAGTCCCGGGGGTGGGGTGTCACCCCTCCACTTT.

This chain uses TRBV4-1 with TRBJ1-4; 9 positions agree with TRBD1. From germline, CDR1 is MGHRA and CDR2 YSYEKL. CDR3 length: 15 amino acids. J lost 7 bases, V lost 1 base, and 4 bases had no gene match. CDR3 amino acids: CASSQGDRDSEKLFF. The CDR3 DNA reads as TGCGCCAGCAGCCAAGGGGACAGGGATAGTGAAAAACTGTTTTTT.

The V gene is TRBV6-2 or TRBV6-3, the J gene TRBJ1-1; TRBD1 might be the D (5 bases). Germline CDR1 MNHEY, CDR2 SVGEGT. The V and J ends lost 4 bases and 5 bases respectively, with 11 bases between them. This CDR3 comprises 13 residues. CDR3 nucleotides: TGTGCCAGCAGTTTTATCGGGGGTACTGAAGCTTTCTTT. Translating it yields CASSFIGGTEAFF.

As regards this clone: Other DNA sequences from this sample encode an identical CDR3 as well. The J gene is TRBJ1-2, the V gene TRBV3-1 (or the pseudogene TRBV3-2); no reliable D call. CDR1 LGHDT and CDR2 YNNKEL come from the germline V gene (reference sequence). Trimming pared 1 base from V and 5 bases from J, leaving 8 bases between. CDR3 length: 13 amino acids. CDR3 DNA: TGTGCCAGCAGCCAAGGATCGGTGTATGGCTACACCTTC. Protein sequence: CASSQGSVYGYTF.

The chain joins TRBV9 to TRBJ2-1; 7 bases are shared with TRBD1. The CDR3 sequence is 13 residues long. Per the germline V gene, CDR1 is SGDLS and CDR2 is YYNGEE. J was trimmed by 12 bases and V by 3 bases; bases with no gene match: 9. This CDR3 reads CASSATLTGWQFF. The CDR3, as DNA: TGTGCCAGCAGCGCAACTCTGACAGGGTGGCAGTTCTTC. The full variable domain, completed using reference TRBV9 and TRBJ2-1, is DSGVTQTPKHLITATGQRVTLRCSPRSGDLSVYWYQQSLDQGLQFLIQYYNGEERAKGNILERFSAQQFPDLHSELNLSSLELGDSALYFCASSATLTGWQFFGPGTRLTVL.

For the CDR3, the DNA is TGTGCCACCAGCAGATCTTATGCCTACGAGCAGTACGTC. The encoded protein is CATSRSYAYEQYV. J is TRBJ2-7 and V is TRBV15; D unclear. Germline loops: CDR1 LNHNV, CDR2 YYDKDF (reference sequence). This CDR3 is 13 amino acids long. Trimming stripped 2 bases from V and 2 bases from J, with 7 bases between.

This chain joins TRBV6-5 and TRBJ2-5; D not resolved. The CDR3 loop spans 13 amino acids. V lost 0 bases and J 8 bases, leaving 10 bases between the germline ends. The germline CDR1 and CDR2 sequences are MNHEY and SVGAGI. The chain's CDR3 is CASSYSGRKTQYF. As DNA, the CDR3 is TGTGCCAGCAGTTACTCGGGCCGGAAAACCCAGTACTTC.

The table lists this clone with a few counts. This chain links TRBV5-4 with TRBJ1-6, with 8 positions matching TRBD1. Germline V gene lookup returns CDR1 SGHNT and CDR2 YYREEE (reference sequence). J gave up 7 bases and V 5 bases, and 8 bases lay outside the gene matches. The CDR3 has 15 amino acids. The CDR3 sequence is CASRDWTGLNSPLHF. The CDR3, as DNA: TGTGCCAGCAGGGACTGGACAGGGTTGAATTCACCCCTCCACTTT.